A single sample gave rise to the 25 T cell receptor beta chains below, sequenced in a study of human T cells and chemical hapten exposure. Total RNA was extracted from unfractionated whole blood. TCRdb ran MiXCR on the 5' RACE reads and lists one entry per CDR3 protein. The sample holds 65,000 to 90,000 distinct CDR3 sequences; roughly 15% are singletons and the top ten take almost 7%. The source of these receptors is a female donor in good health.

The table lists this clonotype with a few counts. This rearrangement joins TRBV20-1 to TRBJ2-7, with 10 nucleotides matching TRBD1. The ends lost 5 bases at V and 3 bases at J; junction bases unmatched: 1. This CDR3 comprises 12 residues. The germline V gene has CDR1 DFQATT and CDR2 SNEGSKA (reference sequence). CDR3: CSARDRGYEQYF. CDR3 nucleotide sequence: TGCAGTGCTCGGGACAGGGGCTACGAGCAGTACTTC.

This clonotype turned up a few times. An end of the junction differs from the germline gene, which may be a read error. The chain is built from TRBV20-1 and TRBJ2-7; 12 bases align to TRBD2. This CDR3 comprises 16 residues. Germline CDR1 reads DFQATT; CDR2 reads SNEGSKA (reference sequence). CDR3 DNA: TGCAGTGCTAGAGATTTAGAGTCAGGGACTAGCGGGCCGAGAGACTTC. This codes for CSARDLESGTSGPRDF.

In this sample, this clonotype turned up a few times. The chain joins TRBV10-3 to TRBJ2-4; 7 bases line up with TRBD1. The trim removed 5 bases at V and 3 bases at J, leaving 4 bases unmatched. The V gene's germline CDR1 is ENHRY and CDR2 SYGVKD. The CDR3 has 14 residues. In nucleotides, the CDR3 is TGTGCCATCAGTCCCGGGACAGACAAAAACATTCAGTACTTC. It encodes CAISPGTDKNIQYF.

This clonotype was detected only a few times. The chain couples TRBV10-3 to TRBJ1-3; D unclear. Trimming left V 4 bases short and J 5 bases short, with 3 bases between. CDR3 length equals 11 residues. The germline CDR1 and CDR2 sequences are ENHRY and SYGVKD. The DNA of the CDR3 is TGTGCCATCAGTGGGCGAAACACCATATATTTT. It yields the protein CAISGRNTIYF.

This chain connects TRBV5-1 to TRBJ2-5; D possibly corresponds to TRBD1 (6 bases). CDR1 and CDR2 (germline): SGHRS, YFSETQ. The ends were cut back, 4 bases at V and 4 bases at J, with 20 bases in the middle. This CDR3 contains 16 residues. CDR3 DNA: TGCGCCAGCAGCCCGGAGGCGATCACCAGGGGAGAGACCCAGTACTTC. Its translation: CASSPEAITRGETQYF.

V and J are TRBV5-4 and TRBJ1-2, with TRBD1 matching over 9 bases. The CDR3 has 14 amino acids. With V trimmed by 3 bases and J by 8 bases, 8 bases remained unmatched. Germline V gene lookup returns CDR1 SGHNT and CDR2 YYREEE (reference sequence). The CDR3: CASSSRTGERGYTF. CDR3 nucleotide sequence: TGTGCCAGCAGCTCCCGGACAGGGGAAAGGGGCTACACCTTC.

As to this clonotype: A junction end diverges from the germline sequence, so it may reflect a read error. This rearrangement joins TRBV19 to TRBJ2-7; possible D gene TRBD2, 5 bases. Germline V lookup: CDR1 LNHDA, CDR2 SQIVND (reference sequence). The CDR3 runs to 12 residues. The CDR3 DNA sequence: TGTGCCGGTAGCGCCGGTGGCTACGAGCAGTACTTC. It codes for CAGSAGGYEQYF.

This clonotype occurred a few times. V usage is TRBV6-4 and J usage is TRBJ2-1; D gene ambiguous. V was shortened by 0 bases and J by 5 bases, with 8 bases between the two germline ends. The CDR3 sequence is 14 residues long. The germline CDR1 and CDR2 sequences are MRHNA and SNTAGT. The CDR3 loop is CASSDSWNNNEQFF. CDR3 bases: TGTGCCAGCAGTGACTCATGGAATAACAATGAGCAGTTCTTC.

This clonotype was observed a few times. V usage is TRBV12-5 and J usage is TRBJ1-1, with TRBD1 matching 8 bases. V dropped 2 bases and J dropped 3; count of bases not matched to a gene: 11. The CDR3 has 17 amino acids. Germline loops: CDR1 LGHNT, CDR2 FRNRAP. CDR3 loop: CASGLIVYQTGDTEAFF. CDR3 nucleotide sequence: TGTGCTAGTGGTTTGATCGTCTACCAGACAGGGGACACTGAAGCTTTCTTT.

This sequence joins TRBV20-1 and TRBJ1-4; 8 nucleotides line up with TRBD1. The CDR3 length is 16 residues. Looked up from germline, CDR1 is DFQATT and CDR2 is SNEGSKA (reference sequence). V shed 3 bases and J 8 bases; nucleotides not matched to a gene: 14. The CDR3 spells CSASPRDQGAREKLFF. Here the CDR3 DNA reads TGCAGTGCTAGTCCTAGGGATCAGGGGGCTCGGGAAAAACTGTTTTTT.

This clonotype has ten or more counts. The V call is TRBV28, the J call TRBJ2-7, with D hard to call. Germline-derived CDR1 and CDR2 are MDHEN and SYDVKM. Trimming took 3 bases from V and 5 from J, leaving 5 bases between them. This CDR3 has 11 amino acids. CDR3 amino acids: CASSLFNEQYF. The CDR3 nucleotides read TGTGCCAGCAGTTTGTTCAACGAGCAGTACTTC.

This clonotype was recorded a few times. CDR3 region: CASSPLGGGATDTQYF. CDR3 DNA: TGTGCCAGCAGCCCATTAGGCGGGGGGGCCACAGATACGCAGTATTTT. The chain joins TRBV5-6 to TRBJ2-3; 9 bases agree with TRBD2. Germline V gene data show CDR1 as SGHDT and CDR2 as YYEEEE. V lost 4 bases to trimming and J lost 2 bases; unmatched junction nucleotides: 8. The length of the CDR3 is 16 residues.

This chain uses TRBV9 with TRBJ1-5; 9 nucleotides align to TRBD1. This CDR3 has 15 residues. Germline V lookup: CDR1 SGDLS, CDR2 YYNGEE. V shed 3 bases and J 1 base; nucleotides not matched to a gene: 2. CDR3 nucleotide sequence: TGTGCCAGCAGCGCCGGGACAGGGAGCAATCAGCCCCAGCATTTT. Protein product: CASSAGTGSNQPQHF.

The chain combines TRBV3-1 with TRBJ1-2, with D uncertain. This CDR3 has 14 amino acids. Germline CDR1 reads LGHDT; CDR2 reads YNNKEL (reference sequence). V was trimmed by 3 bases and J by 2 bases, leaving 10 bases between them. CDR3 in amino acids: CASSHYKGNYGYTF. The CDR3 nucleotides are TGTGCCAGCAGCCATTATAAGGGCAACTATGGCTACACCTTC.

This clonotype was found once. The chain uses TRBV5-1 and TRBJ1-2, with a tentative D call TRBD1 (6 bases). This CDR3 is 14 amino acids long. The germline V and J ends were trimmed by 0 bases and 4 bases, with 10 bases remaining between them. Germline CDR1 is SGHRS and CDR2 is YFSETQ. The chain's CDR3 is CASSLEGGTYGYTF. The DNA of the CDR3 is TGCGCCAGCAGCTTGGAGGGGGGTACCTATGGCTACACCTTC.

This clonotype came up a few times. The rearrangement links TRBV28 to TRBJ2-7; TRBD1 aligns across 9 bases. Germline CDR1 is MDHEN and CDR2 is SYDVKM. This CDR3 spans 13 amino acids. The trim removed 4 bases at V and 2 bases at J, leaving 0 bases unmatched. The CDR3 loop reads CASSWTGAYEQYF. The CDR3 DNA follows: TGTGCCAGCAGTTGGACAGGGGCCTACGAGCAGTACTTC.

This clonotype was observed a few times. The chain is built from TRBV30 and TRBJ1-1; the D is unclear. Per the germline V gene, CDR1 is GTSNPN and CDR2 is SVGIG (reference sequence). The CDR3 loop spans 13 amino acids. V was trimmed by 5 bases and J by 4 bases, leaving 14 bases between them. Here the CDR3 reads CAWGSQFGTEAFF. CDR3 sequence (DNA): TGTGCCTGGGGTAGCCAATTTGGCACTGAAGCTTTCTTT. Full variable domain (remainder filled in from reference TRBV30 and TRBJ1-1): SQTIHQWPATLVQPVGSPLSLECTVEGTSNPNLYWYRQAAGRGLQLLFYSVGIGQISSEVPQNLSASRPQDRQFILSSKKLLLSDSGFYLCAWGSQFGTEAFFGQGTRLTVV.

This chain joins TRBV2 and TRBJ2-2; TRBD2 agrees at 10 bases. Trimming removed 8 bases from V and 5 bases from J; junction bases left unmatched: 8. Germline loops: CDR1 SNHLY, CDR2 FYNNEI. The CDR3 is made up of 15 amino acids. The DNA for the CDR3 is TGTGCCAGCCACTTAGCGGGAGGTGGAACCGGGGAGCTGTTTTTT. It encodes CASHLAGGGTGELFF. The full variable domain, completed using reference TRBV2 and TRBJ2-2, is EPEVTQTPSHQVTQMGQEVILRCVPISNHLYFYWYRQILGQKVEFLVSFYNNEISEKSEIFDDQFSVERPDGSNFTLKIRSTKLEDSAMYFCASHLAGGGTGELFFGEGSRLTVL.

This clonotype was recorded many times. The chain combines TRBV12-3 or TRBV12-4 with TRBJ2-7; TRBD1 matches at 9 bases. The CDR3 contains 13 residues. V gave up 3 bases and J gave up 5 bases; unmatched junction bases: 2. In DNA form, the CDR3 reads TGTGCCAGCAGTTTGGGACAGGGCAACGAGCAGTACTTC. It codes for CASSLGQGNEQYF.

As to this clonotype: One end of the junction does not line up with germline, which may come from a read error. The J gene is TRBJ2-5, the V gene TRBV7-7; D is perhaps TRBD2 (5 bases). The CDR3 is made up of 13 amino acids. Germline CDR1 SSHAT, CDR2 FNYEAQ (reference sequence). The CDR3 nucleotides are TGTGCTAGCAGCCGGGGAAACCAAGAGACCCAGTACTTC. Protein product: CASSRGNQETQYF.

V gene TRBV27 combines with J gene TRBJ1-1; tentatively, D is TRBD1 (5 bases). The germline V gene encodes CDR1 MNHEY and CDR2 SMNVEV (reference sequence). This CDR3 contains 15 residues. The V end lost 6 bases, the J end lost 6 bases, and 20 bases lay between the germline ends. The CDR3 protein is CASSRAGGGGAEAFF. In nucleotides, the CDR3 is TGTGCCAGCAGCCGCGCCGGGGGGGGAGGCGCTGAAGCTTTCTTT.

This clonotype was picked up a small number of times. The rearrangement uses TRBV29-1 and TRBJ1-1; D is undetermined. This CDR3 comprises 14 residues. Germline V lookup: CDR1 SQVTM, CDR2 ANQGSEA. With 4 bases removed from V and 3 bases from J, the gap between germline ends came to 15 bases. This chain's CDR3 is CSVGMSFWDTEAFF. CDR3 sequence (DNA): TGCAGCGTTGGAATGTCCTTTTGGGACACTGAAGCTTTCTTT.

The V gene is TRBV5-6, the J gene TRBJ2-3; D gene ambiguous. This CDR3 is 16 amino acids long. Trimming took 1 base from V and 1 from J, leaving 13 bases between them. Germline V gives CDR1 SGHDT, CDR2 YYEEEE. The CDR3 region has the DNA TGTGCCAGCAGCTTGACTTTTAGGATCGGCACAGATACGCAGTATTTT. It specifies CASSLTFRIGTDTQYF.

V and J are TRBV28 and TRBJ2-4; D might be TRBD1 (5 bases). V lost 5 bases to trimming and J lost 4 bases, with 15 bases between them. The CDR3 runs 15 residues. CDR1 MDHEN and CDR2 SYDVKM come from the germline V gene. The CDR3 DNA follows: TGTGCCAGCAGTCCTTTTGAGACAGCAAAAAACATTCAGTACTTC. This encodes CASSPFETAKNIQYF.

The sample holds a few counts of this clonotype. This sequence joins TRBV4-3 and TRBJ1-1, with D maybe TRBD1 (5 bases). CDR3 length: 17 amino acids. The germline V and J ends were trimmed by 0 bases and 0 bases, with 14 bases remaining between them. The germline gives CDR1 LGHNA, CDR2 YSLEER. Written as DNA, the CDR3 is TGCGCCAGCAGCCAAGAGATCCGGGGGAGGATGAACACTGAAGCTTTCTTT. The encoded protein is CASSQEIRGRMNTEAFF.